This TCR beta chain emerged from a study of blood T cell repertoires in COVID-19. Study-level background: Researchers got acute and convalescent COVID-19 samples from the United States, Italy and Spain. T cells, B-cell-depleted T cells, or PBMCs supplied cDNA or gDNA.

In the original processing: Estimates of nucleated cell counts were drawn from the amplification of reference gene primers. Profiled with immunoSEQ multiplex PCR; TCRdb holds only in-frame clones, not every one. The DNA gave D and trimming, while V, J and clone size come from that table. Found here are under 300,000 clones, roughly 82% of them singletons; the top ten hold 4.9%. The CDR3 contains 17 residues. V was clipped by 3 bases and J by 1 base, with 19 bases between them. Germline V gives CDR1 KGHSH, CDR2 LQKENI. The sequenced sample was peripheral blood. The chain carries TRBV18 and TRBJ2-7; unclear D gene. This receptor was taken from a woman of 80 years or more with active or convalescent COVID-19. CDR3 in amino acids: CASSPPFGSPQSYEQYF. CDR3 DNA: TGTGCCAGCTCACCGCCGTTTGGGTCCCCACAGTCCTACGAGCAGTACTTC.